The rows below give T cell receptor beta chains drawn from one sample of a study of shared clonotypes between healthy human individuals. Here immunoSEQ multiplex PCR was the method, and the copy in TCRdb shows in-frame clones only, minus some. The sample holds approximately 1.1 million clones, around 78% seen once. Sample: memory CD4+ T cells from PBMCs. The receptors stem from a man aged 18 to 29 in good health. Some clones in this sample may be carry-over from other donors' samples. The CDR3 runs from the conserved cysteine through the conserved F or W. Each record gives: CDR3 DNA, CDR3 protein, D gene, J gene, clone size, V gene. A D gene is named only where the DNA matches it firmly. Part of the rows lack a size; the others show once, few, many or a class for expanded clones.

TGTGCCAGCAGCGTTCAGGGGGGAGGCTACACCTTC CASSVQGGGYTF TRBD1 TRBJ1-2 - TRBV5-6
TGTGCCAGCAGCGCTAGCGGATCGTACGAGCAGTACTTC CASSASGSYEQYF TRBD2 TRBJ2-7 - TRBV6-5
TGTGCCAGCAGCTCGGGGTCGGACCCACCGGTTGAGCAGTTCTTC CASSSGSDPPVEQFF - TRBJ2-1 - TRBV9
TGTGCCAGCAGCTCGATTACCGGGACAGGCACCTTCTACGAGCAGTACTTC CASSSITGTGTFYEQYF TRBD1 TRBJ2-7 - TRBV7-9
TGTGCCAGTAGTATGTTGGGGACAGCTTTCTACGAGCAGTACTTC CASSMLGTAFYEQYF TRBD1 TRBJ2-7 - TRBV19
TGTGCCACCAGCAGGGGACTAGCGGGGGCACAAGAGACCCAGTACTTC CATSRGLAGAQETQYF TRBD2 TRBJ2-5 - TRBV15
TGCAGCGTTTGCCCGGGCTACAATGAGCAGTTCTTC CSVCPGYNEQFF - TRBJ2-1 - TRBV29-1
TGCAGTGCGAGGGTCCCCCCTGAGCAGTTCTTC CSARVPPEQFF - TRBJ2-1 - TRBV20-1
TGTGCCAGTGCCAGGCCGGGACTAGCGGTACAAGGCTCCTACAATGAGCAGTTCTTC CASARPGLAVQGSYNEQFF TRBD2 TRBJ2-1 once TRBV19
TGTGCCAGCAGCCCCCGTTTGCAGGGGAGCCCAGGCGGCTACACCTTC CASSPRLQGSPGGYTF - TRBJ1-2 - TRBV9
TGTGCCAGCTCACCAACGAGCACAGTTAACACGAACACTGAAGCTTTCTTT CASSPTSTVNTNTEAFF - TRBJ1-1 - TRBV18
TGCGCCAGCAGCCCAGGAGCGCTTTCCAACGTCCTGACTTTC CASSPGALSNVLTF - TRBJ2-6 - TRBV5-1
TGTGCCAGCAGCTCCTCCGGGCTGGACATTCAGTACTTC CASSSSGLDIQYF - TRBJ2-4 - TRBV7-3
TGTGCCACCAGCAAAGGGGGAAACACCATATATTTT CATSKGGNTIYF - TRBJ1-3 few TRBV15
TGTGCCAGCAGCTTAGTCCGGCCCTCGGGGAATGAGCAGTTCTTC CASSLVRPSGNEQFF - TRBJ2-1 - TRBV7-2
TGCGCCAGCAGCCAAGCGAGGGGGCGGGAGCGGGGAGATACGCAGTATTTT CASSQARGRERGDTQYF - TRBJ2-3 - TRBV4-1
TGTGCCAGCAGTCCCGGGCCAGCTAGCACAGATACGCAGTATTTT CASSPGPASTDTQYF - TRBJ2-3 - TRBV6-1
TGTGCCAGCAGTTACAAATCCGGGACTAGCGATTACGAGCAGTACTTC CASSYKSGTSDYEQYF TRBD2 TRBJ2-7 few TRBV7-3
TGTGCCAGCAGCTTAGCGAATCGTGCCGAAGGAAATGAGCAGTTCTTC CASSLANRAEGNEQFF - TRBJ2-1 - TRBV7-9
TGTGCCAGCAGTGATAGGCAGTATGGCTACACCTTC CASSDRQYGYTF - TRBJ1-2 - TRBV6-1
TGCGCCAGCAGCTTCCGACCAGGGGACGCTGGGGCCAACGTCCTGACTTTC CASSFRPGDAGANVLTF - TRBJ2-6 - TRBV5-1
TGTGCCAGCAGGGTGGGGTTGAACACCATATATTTT CASRVGLNTIYF - TRBJ1-3 - TRBV11-2
TGTGCCAGCAGCTTACATCTAGCGGCGAACACCGGGGAGCTGTTTTTT CASSLHLAANTGELFF TRBD2 TRBJ2-2 - TRBV7-3
TGCGCCAGCAGCCAAGAAGGAGCTAGCGTGCAGTATTTT CASSQEGASVQYF - TRBJ2-3 - TRBV4-3
TGTGCCAGCAGTAGACAGGGGGTTGCGGCGAGCACTGAAGCTTTCTTT CASSRQGVAASTEAFF TRBD1 TRBJ1-1 - TRBV2
TGCGCCAGCAGGACGGGGGACACTGAAGCTTTCTTT CASRTGDTEAFF - TRBJ1-1 - TRBV5-1
TGTGCCAGCAGTGAAGGAGGACTGAACTACGAGCAGTACTTC CASSEGGLNYEQYF - TRBJ2-7 - TRBV6-1
TGCGCCAGCAGCCAAGTTAAGATAGCGGGCATGACCACCAATGAGCAGTTCTTC CASSQVKIAGMTTNEQFF TRBD2 TRBJ2-1 - TRBV4-1
TGTGCCAGCAGCTTACTCATTAATGAAAAACTGTTTTTT CASSLLINEKLFF - TRBJ1-4 few TRBV11-2
TGTGCCAGCACCCCCGCGGGCTGGAATGAAAAACTGTTTTTT CASTPAGWNEKLFF - TRBJ1-4 - TRBV28
TGCGCCAGCAGCCAACACCTTGCAGGGGGCTATTCAGATACGCAGTATTTT CASSQHLAGGYSDTQYF TRBD1 TRBJ2-3 - TRBV4-3
TGTGCCAGCAGCTTAGCTCAGGACAGGGGGCGCTTCAACGAGCAGTACTTC CASSLAQDRGRFNEQYF TRBD1 TRBJ2-7 - TRBV11-2
TGTGCCAGCGTATCCGGGAGCTCAGATACGCAGTATTTT CASVSGSSDTQYF - TRBJ2-3 - TRBV6-1
TGTGCCAGCAGCTTGGGAGCAGGGGCGAACACCGGGGAGCTGTTTTTT CASSLGAGANTGELFF - TRBJ2-2 few TRBV5-4
TGTGCCAGCAGTACTGAATCAGGGTACACTGAAGCTTTCTTT CASSTESGYTEAFF - TRBJ1-1 - TRBV2
TGTGCCAGCAGTGAAGTGGGGTTTGCTGGCTACACCTTC CASSEVGFAGYTF - TRBJ1-2 - TRBV2
TGTGCCAGCAGTTTAAGGGGACAGGAGCCCCAGCATTTT CASSLRGQEPQHF TRBD1 TRBJ1-5 few TRBV28
TGCGCCAGCAGCTCTGACGTGGGGAGAGCTTTCTTT CASSSDVGRAFF - TRBJ1-1 - TRBV5-1
TGTGCCATCAGTGAGTCGATGGGACTAGGATACGATGAGCAGTTCTTC CAISESMGLGYDEQFF TRBD2 TRBJ2-1 - TRBV10-3
TGTGCCAGCAGCTTGGACAGAGACCCGGGACTGTTTTTT CASSLDRDPGLFF - TRBJ1-4 - TRBV5-5
TGTGCCAGCAGCACTCTCCAGGCATCCCATCTTTACGAGCAGTACTTC CASSTLQASHLYEQYF - TRBJ2-7 - TRBV7-2
TGCGCCAGCAGCTTGGCCGGGGGACTCAGCTCAGATACGCAGTATTTT CASSLAGGLSSDTQYF - TRBJ2-3 - TRBV5-1
TGTGCCATCTCGAGCCAGGGCTCTGGAAACACCATATATTTT CAISSQGSGNTIYF - TRBJ1-3 - TRBV4-2
TGCAGCGTGGGGGGACAGATCCTGGATACGCAGTATTTT CSVGGQILDTQYF - TRBJ2-3 - TRBV29-1
TGCAGCGTTGAACGGGGGGGCTTGACTGAAGCTTTCTTT CSVERGGLTEAFF - TRBJ1-1 many TRBV29-1
TGTGCCAGCAGTGAATTGACAGGAAGAGACACTGAAGCTTTCTTT CASSELTGRDTEAFF - TRBJ1-1 - TRBV25-1
TGTGCCAGCAGCTTGGGACTAGCGGGAGGGTTAGATACGCAGTATTTT CASSLGLAGGLDTQYF TRBD2 TRBJ2-3 - TRBV7-2
TGTGCCAGCAGCCCGACCGGGACAGGGCTAAACACCATATATTTT CASSPTGTGLNTIYF TRBD1 TRBJ1-3 - TRBV6-5
TGTGCCAGCAGCCAAGACAGAATGTCCTACGAGCAGTACTTC CASSQDRMSYEQYF - TRBJ2-7 - TRBV7-2
TGTGCCAGCTCAGGGACTAGCGGGATTCAAGAGCAGTACTTC CASSGTSGIQEQYF TRBD2 TRBJ2-7 few TRBV18
TGCGCCAGCAGCCGGGACTTCCGGTCCTACAATGAGCAGTTCTTC CASSRDFRSYNEQFF - TRBJ2-1 once TRBV5-1
TGTGCCAGCAGGGGGGGGTGGACCGGGGAGCTGTTTTTT CASRGGWTGELFF TRBD2 TRBJ2-2 - TRBV2
TGTGCCAGTAGTATCATAGCGGAGGGGGATCCGCAGTATTTT CASSIIAEGDPQYF - TRBJ2-3 - TRBV19
TGTGCCAGCAGCCTCCGGGGGTTCATAATCAATGAGCAGTTCTTC CASSLRGFIINEQFF - TRBJ2-1 few TRBV28
TGCGCCAGCAGCCAGATAAGGCCGGGAGGGCCGGGCGAGCAGTACTTC CASSQIRPGGPGEQYF TRBD2 TRBJ2-7 - TRBV4-3
TGCGCCAGCAGCCAAGAAGGGGCAGGCAGGATACGGGGCTACACCTTC CASSQEGAGRIRGYTF - TRBJ1-2 - TRBV4-1
TGTGCCAGCAGTTTCATAAAGGAAAAACTGTTTTTT CASSFIKEKLFF - TRBJ1-4 - TRBV28
TGTGCCAGCTCACCGTTAGGACAGGGGAGCAATCAGCCCCAGCATTTT CASSPLGQGSNQPQHF TRBD1 TRBJ1-5 - TRBV18
TGTGCCAGCTCCGGCCGGAGCGGGATTAGAGAGACCCAGTACTTC CASSGRSGIRETQYF TRBD2 TRBJ2-5 once TRBV7-6